The source of this TCR beta chain is a study of blood T cell repertoires in COVID-19. At the level of the study: Nucleic acid was either cDNA or gDNA, and it came from T cells, B-cell-depleted T cells, or PBMCs.

V was cut by 0 bases and J by 4 bases, with 4 bases left in between. The CDR3 is 14 amino acids. Germline V CDR1 and CDR2: MNHEY, SVGAGI. Per the original data handling: Reference gene primers were amplified, and this amplification served to estimate nucleated cell counts. Some clones are missing from TCRdb's copy, which holds only in-frame ones; the method was immunoSEQ multiplex PCR. For V, J and clone size, that table is used; D and trimming come from the DNA. The sample contains about 230,000 clones, roughly 84% of which appear only once. The V gene is TRBV6-5, the J gene TRBJ2-6; no firm D call. The sequence came from a man between 35 and 55 years old with acute or convalescent COVID-19. The sample consisted of peripheral blood. The CDR3 loop reads CASSYSHGANVLTF. CDR3 in DNA: TGTGCCAGCAGTTACTCACACGGGGCCAACGTCCTGACTTTC.